Presented here are 18 T cell receptor beta chains from one specimen sequenced in a study of control samples from healthy donors and cancer patients. Produced via immunoSEQ multiplex PCR; TCRdb's table is partial and in-frame only. The repertoire holds around 68,000 clones, approximately 84% seen once, with 2.5% to 3.5% in the top ten. The sequenced sample consisted of PBMCs. These receptor sequences come from a woman aged 50 to 65 with lung cancer.

This chain uses TRBV15 with TRBJ2-2; unclear D gene. Per germline, CDR1 LNHNV and CDR2 YYDKDF (reference sequence). Trimming removed 1 base at V and 6 bases at J, with 9 bases between. The CDR3 sequence is 14 residues long. The CDR3 DNA sequence: TGTGCCACCAGCAGAGTTACGGGTTCCGGGGAGCTGTTTTTT. Its translation: CATSRVTGSGELFF.

The genes are TRBV3-1 (or the pseudogene TRBV3-2) and TRBJ2-4; D remains ambiguous. CDR1 LGHDT and CDR2 YNNKEL come from the germline V gene (reference sequence). V gave up 4 bases and J gave up 0 bases, with 4 bases separating them. This CDR3 region has 13 residues. CDR3 bases: TGTGCCAGCAGCCTGCTAGCCAAAAACATTCAGTACTTC. It is translated as CASSLLAKNIQYF.

The chain employs TRBV28 and TRBJ2-7, with D unresolved. CDR1 MDHEN and CDR2 SYDVKM come from the germline V gene. V was trimmed by 5 bases and J by 2 bases, leaving 10 bases between them. There are 13 residues in the CDR3. The chain's CDR3 is CASSLQDTYEQYF. CDR3 in DNA: TGTGCCAGCAGTCTTCAAGACACCTACGAGCAGTACTTC.

The chain has TRBV12-3 or TRBV12-4 and TRBJ2-5; D uncertain. The CDR3 spans 12 residues. Trimming shortened V by 3 bases and J by 5 bases, and 7 bases separated the two germline ends. CDR3 DNA: TGTGCCAGCAGTTTTAGAGACGAGACCCAGTACTTC. Translation gives CASSFRDETQYF.

V is TRBV20-1 and J is TRBJ1-2; 7 nucleotides agree with TRBD1. The CDR3 runs 10 residues. The V gene's germline CDR1 is DFQATT and CDR2 SNEGSKA (reference sequence). J was trimmed by 13 bases and V by 3 bases; bases with no gene match: 5. DNA of the CDR3: TGCAGTGCTAGGGAAACAGGGGTCACCTTC. This encodes CSARETGVTF.

Here the CDR3 reads CAISEGQGPNQPQHF. The DNA of the CDR3 is TGTGCCATCAGTGAGGGACAGGGTCCCAATCAGCCCCAGCATTTT. V and J are TRBV10-3 and TRBJ1-5; 8 positions agree with TRBD1. The CDR3 sequence is 15 residues long. Germline V gene sequence: CDR1 ENHRY, CDR2 SYGVKD. Trimming removed 2 bases from V and 3 bases from J; junction bases left unmatched: 3.

The chain recombines TRBV6-6 with TRBJ2-7; TRBD1 might be the D (6 bases). The CDR3 consists of 13 residues. CDR1 and CDR2 from the germline V gene are MNHNY and SVGAGI (reference sequence). Trimming pared 9 bases from V and 4 bases from J, leaving 16 bases between. The CDR3 reads CASSRQDGYEQYF. The CDR3 DNA sequence: TGTGCCAGTTCGAGACAGGATGGGTACGAGCAGTACTTC.

The rearrangement uses TRBV9 and TRBJ2-2; 10 nucleotides align to TRBD2. The CDR3 runs 15 residues. V lost 6 bases to trimming and J lost 3 bases; unmatched junction nucleotides: 5. Germline V lookup: CDR1 SGDLS, CDR2 YYNGEE. CDR3: CASKFSGGYTGELFF. The CDR3 DNA reads as TGTGCCAGCAAATTTAGCGGGGGGTACACCGGGGAGCTGTTTTTT.

This clone was detected only once. V gene TRBV6-1 combines with J gene TRBJ1-3, with TRBD1 matching 7 bases. The V gene end was trimmed by 3 bases and the J gene end by 4 bases; junction bases not matched to a gene: 3. The CDR3 runs 14 residues. CDR1 is MNHNS, CDR2 SASEGT, per germline. The CDR3 region has the DNA TGTGCCAGCAGTGATTTAGGGGGCGGAAACACCATATATTTT. This encodes CASSDLGGGNTIYF.

V gene TRBV2 combines with J gene TRBJ1-1; D gene unclear. The V gene's germline CDR1 is SNHLY and CDR2 FYNNEI. This CDR3 is built from 16 residues. Trimming removed 2 bases from V and 4 bases from J, with 17 bases in between. The CDR3 nucleotides are TGTGCCAGCAGTGAAATACCCTCAGCAAGATTCACTGAAGCTTTCTTT. Translating gives CASSEIPSARFTEAFF. The variable domain in full, completed from reference TRBV2 and TRBJ1-1, reads EPEVTQTPSHQVTQMGQEVILRCVPISNHLYFYWYRQILGQKVEFLVSFYNNEISEKSEIFDDQFSVERPDGSNFTLKIRSTKLEDSAMYFCASSEIPSARFTEAFFGQGTRLTVV.

This chain links TRBV4-3 with TRBJ1-2; D possibly corresponds to TRBD1 (5 bases). The CDR3 sequence is 15 residues long. From germline, CDR1 is LGHNA and CDR2 YSLEER. Trimming removed 0 bases at V and 8 bases at J, with 16 bases between. The CDR3 sequence: CASSQDLDKGRGYTF. CDR3 nucleotide sequence: TGCGCCAGCAGCCAAGATTTGGACAAGGGACGGGGCTACACCTTC.

The chain has TRBV6-2 or TRBV6-3 and TRBJ1-2; no clear D gene. In germline, CDR1 is MNHEY, CDR2 SVGEGT. V was cut by 5 bases and J by 5 bases, with 12 bases left in between. The CDR3 covers 13 residues. Written as DNA, the CDR3 is TGTGCCAGCAGTCCCGACAAACTATATGGCTACACCTTC. This translates into CASSPDKLYGYTF.

The CDR3 reads CASSEAAWLAGETQYF. The CDR3 DNA is TGCGCCAGCAGTGAGGCCGCTTGGCTAGCGGGAGAGACCCAGTACTTC. This rearrangement joins TRBV10-2 to TRBJ2-5; TRBD2 aligns across 8 bases. Losses at the gene ends were 2 bases for V and 4 bases for J; bases not matched to a gene: 9. Germline lookup yields CDR1 WSHSY and CDR2 SAAADI. The CDR3 is made up of 16 amino acids.

The chain joins TRBV5-1 to TRBJ2-1; TRBD1 aligns across 7 bases. Trimming cost V 3 bases and J 8 bases; bases outside gene matches: 8. CDR3 size: 14 residues. The germline V gene encodes CDR1 SGHRS and CDR2 YFSETQ. CDR3 residues: CASSSTGVWYEQFF. CDR3 nucleotides: TGCGCCAGCAGCTCTACAGGGGTTTGGTATGAGCAGTTCTTC.

Here the CDR3 DNA reads TGTGCCAGCAGTTACCGTCAGGACAGGGGTGAGCAGTTCTTC. Encoded protein: CASSYRQDRGEQFF. The chain recombines TRBV6-2 or TRBV6-3 with TRBJ2-1; TRBD1 agrees at 9 bases. Looked up from germline, CDR1 is MNHEY and CDR2 is SVGEGT. The V gene end was trimmed by 2 bases and the J gene end by 9 bases; junction bases not matched to a gene: 5. The CDR3 loop spans 14 amino acids.

The J gene is TRBJ1-4, the V gene TRBV2; 7 positions agree with TRBD1. Per germline, CDR1 SNHLY and CDR2 FYNNEI. The CDR3 covers 13 residues. The junction had 5 bases not matched to a gene; V was cut back by 5 bases and J by 8 bases. CDR3: CASSRQGYEKLFF. The CDR3 bases are TGTGCCAGCAGTCGACAGGGATACGAAAAACTGTTTTTT. Supplemented by reference TRBV2 and TRBJ1-4, the full variable domain reads EPEVTQTPSHQVTQMGQEVILRCVPISNHLYFYWYRQILGQKVEFLVSFYNNEISEKSEIFDDQFSVERPDGSNFTLKIRSTKLEDSAMYFCASSRQGYEKLFFGSGTQLSVL.

About this clone itself: Other DNA variants within this sample encode the same CDR3. The rearrangement joins TRBV7-9 to TRBJ1-2, with D possibly being TRBD1 (6 bases). The CDR3 contains 15 residues. The germline V gene has CDR1 SEHNR and CDR2 FQNEAQ (reference sequence). The V gene lost 4 bases and the J gene lost 3 bases, with 15 bases spanning the gap. The CDR3 coding sequence is TGTGCCAGCAGCTCGAGAGGGGGGTGGGACTATGGCTACACCTTC. Its translation: CASSSRGGWDYGYTF.

The chain joins TRBV25-1 to TRBJ2-2; D unclear. Trimming took 3 bases from V and 1 from J, leaving 3 bases between them. This CDR3 is 13 amino acids long. Germline-derived CDR1 and CDR2 are MGHDK and SYGVNS. The CDR3 DNA is TGTGCCAGCAGTGAGGGGAACACCGGGGAGCTGTTTTTT. Translating it yields CASSEGNTGELFF.